This T cell receptor beta chain was found in a study of T cell repertoires in cytomegalovirus infection. This clonotype was counted ten times or more. What it binds is unknown. Per the germline V gene, CDR1 is SGHTA and CDR2 is FQGNSA. The CDR3 extends over 17 amino acids. V lost 4 bases and J 3 bases, leaving 20 bases between the germline ends. TCRdb processed the reads anew with MiXCR; each CDR3 protein has one entry. The profile shows 35,000 to 55,000 distinct CDR3 sequences, around 21% of them singletons. The sequencing used CD8+ T cells from cultured PBMCs, collected from culture after CMV antigen stimulation. V gene TRBV7-2 combines with J gene TRBJ2-3; a possible D gene is TRBD2 (5 bases). The TCR comes from a human donor in good health (CMV status not recorded). Some clones in this sample may be carry-over from other donors' samples. The CDR3 region has the DNA TGTGCCAGCAGCTCTACCCCCCCGCGGGTTCTAACAGATACGCAGTATTTT. It yields the protein CASSSTPPRVLTDTQYF.